The 5 T cell receptor beta chains below all came from one sample that was sequenced in a study of blood T cell repertoires in COVID-19. TCRdb's table, derived via immunoSEQ multiplex PCR, lists solely in-frame clones and lacks some. The sample gives under 150,000 clones, 75% to 90% of which show up once; 4.6% is in the top ten. Specimen: peripheral blood. Source of these receptors: a woman in her fifties or sixties with acute or convalescent COVID-19.

The gene calls are TRBV7-2 and TRBJ1-2; 7 nucleotides match TRBD1. CDR3 size: 14 residues. With 4 bases clipped from V and 8 bases from J, the junction kept 10 bases outside the gene matches. CDR1 and CDR2 (germline): SGHTA, FQGNSA. CDR3: CASSSLFRGRGYTF. Written as DNA, the CDR3 is TGTGCCAGCAGCTCCTTATTCAGGGGGAGAGGCTACACCTTC.

J is TRBJ1-2 and V is TRBV6-5; D unresolved. Trimming took off 0 bases at V and 6 bases at J, with 8 bases between the two ends. Germline V gene lookup returns CDR1 MNHEY and CDR2 SVGAGI. The CDR3 consists of 13 residues. The CDR3 loop is CASSYSQANGYTF. The CDR3 coding sequence is TGTGCCAGCAGTTACTCCCAGGCAAATGGCTACACCTTC.

V usage is TRBV9 and J usage is TRBJ1-4; tentatively, D is TRBD1 (5 bases). Deletions cut 4 bases from V and 4 bases from J, with 14 bases between. The germline CDR1 and CDR2 sequences are SGDLS and YYNGEE. The length of the CDR3 is 15 residues. The CDR3 protein is CASSPRQSFNEKLFF. The CDR3 nucleotides are TGTGCCAGCAGCCCCCGACAGAGTTTTAATGAAAAACTGTTTTTT.

CDR3 amino acids: CASSPQDNYGYTF. The CDR3 DNA follows: TGTGCCAGCAGTCCGCAGGATAACTATGGCTACACCTTC. The chain is built from TRBV6-6 and TRBJ1-2; D gene ambiguous. There are 13 residues in the CDR3. CDR1 MNHNY and CDR2 SVGAGI come from the germline V gene (reference sequence). The V end lost 5 bases, the J end lost 1 base, and 8 bases lay between the germline ends.

This chain links TRBV30 with TRBJ1-1; TRBD1 aligns across 11 bases. Trimming took 0 bases from V and 12 from J; bases not matched to a gene: 12. CDR3 length: 15 residues. Germline lookup yields CDR1 GTSNPN and CDR2 SVGIG (reference sequence). CDR3 region: CAWSVGTGGRVEPFF. The CDR3 nucleotides read TGTGCCTGGAGTGTCGGGACAGGGGGACGTGTCGAACCTTTCTTT.